The present T cell receptor beta chain was sequenced within a study of OX40 agonist ivuxolimab in advanced cancers. General notes on the study: Ivuxolimab was a fully human IgG2 agonistic monoclonal antibody targeting the costimulatory receptor OX40 (CD134). Intravenous ivuxolimab was administered to patients every 2 weeks at six dose levels: 0.01, 0.1, 0.3, 1.5, 3 and 10 mg/kg. Of the roughly 52 dose-escalation patients, hepatocellular carcinoma was present in some 19, melanoma in some 15, renal cell carcinoma in 9 and head and neck cancer in 9. In the dose-escalation cohort, more than 75% of patients were male, and the mean age was approximately 60 years, with a range of about 20 to 79. Patients were allowed to have had prior anti-PD-1, anti-PD-L1 or anti-CTLA-4 therapy, and approximately 40% of the dose-escalation patients had been treated with checkpoint inhibitors. Three dose-escalation patients achieved partial responses, one with hepatocellular carcinoma and two with cutaneous melanoma. The purpose of peripheral TCRbeta sequencing was to test whether ivuxolimab changed TCR sequence diversity and led to clonal T-cell expansion. The monotherapy dose-escalation portion (N ≈ 52 patients) of the phase I ivuxolimab trial is reported in the paper. Broader findings and caveats from the paper: At doses of 0.1 to 3.0 mg/kg, clonal expansion of both CD4+ and CD8+ blood T cells was observed from baseline to week 6. On average, CD8+ T cells showed more expanded clones than CD4+ T cells after ivuxolimab. In partial responders in the 0.1-3.0 mg/kg groups, normalized peripheral clonal expansion was found to be among the lowest, especially among CD8+ T cells. Antigen specificity was not determined for the clonally expanded peripheral T cells. Low levels of normalized T-cell clonal expansion were also seen in some patients who did not respond.

The trial excluded patients who had a history of autoimmune disease or who were on systemic immunosuppression. In every dose cohort, peripheral blood was drawn for TCR sequencing at baseline, cycle 4 day 1, and cycle 7 day 1. The samples were drawn from a first-in-human, open-label, multicenter phase I dose-escalation trial of ivuxolimab. Adults with locally advanced or metastatic melanoma, renal cell carcinoma, hepatocellular carcinoma or head and neck squamous cell carcinoma were enrolled in the trial. Before TCR sequencing, CD4+ T cells and CD8+ T cells were sorted from peripheral blood as separate populations. From cysteine to phenylalanine, the CDR3 is 16 amino acids long. Only the CDR3 portion is preserved as DNA: 48 bases, with reading frame beginning at the first base. The germline V gene specifies SQVTM as CDR1 and ANQGSEA as CDR2. V loses 4 bases of germline sequence and J loses 3 bases, and the interval between the two ends is 22 bases.

Genomic DNA was extracted from sorted cells for sequencing of the TCRbeta CDR3 region. The immunoSEQ Assay was used for sequencing of TCRbeta CDR3 regions. TCRdb limited this immuneACCESS table to in-frame rearrangements with V and J called. A share of clones is missing; checked studies link under half to unresolved V genes, and the rest is unexplained. This sample holds about 70,000 clones; about 81% were observed only once. The ten largest clones represent approximately 5% of the sample. Notes on this clone: Its antigen is not yet known. The input lacks base qualities; no much larger clone sits a single base away.

This sample comprised CD4+ or CD8+ T cells sorted from blood, obtained in a trial of the OX40 agonist ivuxolimab. This TCR was sampled from an adult with an advanced solid tumor such as melanoma, head and neck, liver or kidney cancer. Recombination linked TRBV29-1 to TRBJ2-7; matching of 7 bases hints at TRBD2 as the D gene. The CDR3 region reads CSVGFDGRGRRYEQYF. The DNA is TGCAGCGTTGGTTTTGACGGGCGGGGGCGACGCTACGAGCAGTACTTC.